The present T cell receptor (beta chain) was sequenced within a study of cytomegalovirus exposure and HLA in healthy donors. Primers for the PCR totalled 60 Vbeta and 13 Jbeta. Produced via immunoSEQ multiplex PCR; TCRdb's table is partial and in-frame only. The table shows some 120,000 clones, with 50% to 65% occurring only once. The CDR3 extends over 15 amino acids. Germline loops: CDR1 SEHNR, CDR2 FQNEAQ (reference sequence). V lost 6 bases and J 2 bases, leaving 15 bases between the germline ends. Whole-study results and caveats: An analysis that came later showed most CMV-associated TCR beta chains appearing HLA-restricted. Researchers reported in a later analysis that a missense DCLRE1C variant was tied to TCR beta V- and J-gene trimming.

Turning to this clone: Its antigen is not known.

As for the donors, each was a healthy bone marrow donor. This clonotype was obtained from a woman aged 40 to 50 in good health and CMV-seropositive. Sequencing was done on a sample of PBMCs. The V call is TRBV7-9, the J call TRBJ2-3; maybe TRBD2 (5 bases). The CDR3 loop reads CASSSVSGHTDTQYF. Written as DNA, the CDR3 is TGTGCCAGCAGTTCAGTCAGCGGCCACACAGATACGCAGTATTTT.